The following is a T cell receptor (beta chain) sequence with its context. Measured with immunoSEQ multiplex PCR; TCRdb has only the in-frame clones, and not every one. The sample has about 92,000 clones; roughly three quarters are singletons. The data are from a study of cytotoxic CD8 clonotypes in ibrutinib-treated CLL. Here the sequenced sample was PBMCs, taken after 24 months of ibrutinib treatment. The sequence was obtained from a human donor with chronic lymphocytic leukemia.

CDR3 nucleotide sequence: TGTGCCAGCAGCCGCCCGGGTCGACACAATGAGCAGTTCTTC. This codes for CASSRPGRHNEQFF. This chain uses TRBV4-2 with TRBJ2-1; D unresolved. Per the germline V gene, CDR1 is LGHNA and CDR2 is YNFKEQ. There are 14 residues in the CDR3. The V end was cut by 4 bases, the J end by 5 bases, with 12 bases between.